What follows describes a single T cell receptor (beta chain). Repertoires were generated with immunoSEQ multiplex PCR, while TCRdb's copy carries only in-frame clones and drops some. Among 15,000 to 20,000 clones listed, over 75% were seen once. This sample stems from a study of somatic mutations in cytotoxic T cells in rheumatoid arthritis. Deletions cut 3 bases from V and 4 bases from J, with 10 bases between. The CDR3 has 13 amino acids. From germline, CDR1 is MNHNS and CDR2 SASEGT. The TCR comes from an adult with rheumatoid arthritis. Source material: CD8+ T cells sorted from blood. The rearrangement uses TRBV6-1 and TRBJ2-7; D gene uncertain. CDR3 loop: CASSDGPYYEQYF. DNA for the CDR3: TGTGCCAGCAGTGACGGTCCATATTACGAGCAGTACTTC.